A selection of T cell receptor beta chains follows, all from one sample in a study of synovial regulatory T cells in juvenile arthritis. Assay: immunoSEQ multiplex PCR; the TCRdb copy retains only in-frame clones and omits some. Across about 10,000 clones, the top ten clones capture 0.85% to 1.2% of the sample. The sample consisted of Treg cells from blood. The receptors here all came from a donor aged 2-29 years with juvenile idiopathic arthritis. Both conserved end residues are part of each CDR3.

CDR3aa: CASSFGGKGYTF
j_gene: TRBJ1-2
v_gene: TRBV5-6
len: 12

CDR3aa: CASSLTGGDGYGYTF
j_gene: TRBJ1-2
v_gene: TRBV7-3
len: 15

CDR3aa: CASSEGPSGTYEQYF
j_gene: TRBJ2-7
v_gene: TRBV6-1
len: 15

CDR3aa: CASSLVPYSNQPQHF
j_gene: TRBJ1-5
v_gene: TRBV7-2
len: 15

CDR3aa: CASSLSGRAGFNEQFF
j_gene: TRBJ2-1
v_gene: TRBV4-1
len: 16

CDR3aa: CASSGRTKNVYEQYF
j_gene: TRBJ2-7
v_gene: TRBV6-1
len: 15

CDR3aa: CASSLSPQGISNQPQHF
j_gene: TRBJ1-5
v_gene: TRBV28
len: 17

CDR3aa: CASSLVRGANTEAFF
j_gene: TRBJ1-1
v_gene: TRBV5-1
len: 15

CDR3aa: CASRKADLARSTDTQYF
j_gene: TRBJ2-3
v_gene: TRBV2
len: 17

CDR3aa: CASSPGTGGYEQYF
j_gene: TRBJ2-7
v_gene: TRBV7-6
len: 14

CDR3aa: CASRQTGLYEQYF
j_gene: TRBJ2-7
v_gene: TRBV27
len: 13

CDR3aa: CASSSPGQNLYGYTF
j_gene: TRBJ1-2
v_gene: TRBV5-8
len: 15

CDR3aa: CASSPPLVAGGPRYTGELFF
j_gene: TRBJ2-2
v_gene: TRBV7-3
len: 20

CDR3aa: CASSVEGFWSGNTIYF
j_gene: TRBJ1-3
v_gene: TRBV9
len: 16

CDR3aa: CASSRTSGRSTDTQYF
j_gene: TRBJ2-3
v_gene: TRBV7-9
len: 16

CDR3aa: CASSSRTGAPTDGTEAFF
j_gene: TRBJ1-1
v_gene: TRBV7-6
len: 18

CDR3aa: CASSLVGDGYTF
j_gene: TRBJ1-2
v_gene: TRBV5-1
len: 12

CDR3aa: CASSTLAGQGKHF
j_gene: TRBJ1-5
v_gene: TRBV19
len: 13

CDR3aa: CASSQTGYTDTQYF
j_gene: TRBJ2-3
v_gene: TRBV4-1
len: 14

CDR3aa: CASSQEIRSGAGSVATQYF
j_gene: TRBJ2-3
v_gene: TRBV4-1
len: 19

CDR3aa: CASSAGTGGSEKLFF
j_gene: TRBJ1-4
v_gene: TRBV5-1
len: 15

CDR3aa: CASSEVLQDNYGYTF
j_gene: TRBJ1-2
v_gene: TRBV6-1
len: 15

CDR3aa: CASSFERVNYGYTF
j_gene: TRBJ1-2
v_gene: TRBV5-1
len: 14

CDR3aa: CASSLRREGTYEQYF
j_gene: TRBJ2-7
v_gene: TRBV7-9
len: 15

CDR3aa: CASSSREGYAYEQYF
j_gene: TRBJ2-7
v_gene: TRBV9
len: 15

CDR3aa: CASSEEWGDYGYTF
j_gene: TRBJ1-2
v_gene: TRBV25-1
len: 14

CDR3aa: CAISASPNEQYF
j_gene: TRBJ2-7
v_gene: TRBV10-3
len: 12

CDR3aa: CASRIDSISYNEQFF
j_gene: TRBJ2-1
v_gene: TRBV11-2
len: 15